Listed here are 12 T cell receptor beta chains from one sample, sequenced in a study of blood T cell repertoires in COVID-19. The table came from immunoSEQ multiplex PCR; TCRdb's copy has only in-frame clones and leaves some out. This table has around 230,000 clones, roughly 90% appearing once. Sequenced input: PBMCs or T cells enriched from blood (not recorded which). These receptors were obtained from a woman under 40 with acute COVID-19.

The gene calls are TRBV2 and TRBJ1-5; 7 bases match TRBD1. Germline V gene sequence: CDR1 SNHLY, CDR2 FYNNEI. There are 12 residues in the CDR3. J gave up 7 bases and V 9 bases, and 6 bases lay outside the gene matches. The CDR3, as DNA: TGTGCCAGAGGACAGGACGGACAGCCCCAGCATTTT. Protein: CARGQDGQPQHF.

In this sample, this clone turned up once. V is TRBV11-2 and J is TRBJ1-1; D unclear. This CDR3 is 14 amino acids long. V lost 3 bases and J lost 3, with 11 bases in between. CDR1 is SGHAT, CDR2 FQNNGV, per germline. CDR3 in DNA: TGTGCCAGCAGCTTGGGAGGGTCAGACACTGAAGCTTTCTTT. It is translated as CASSLGGSDTEAFF.

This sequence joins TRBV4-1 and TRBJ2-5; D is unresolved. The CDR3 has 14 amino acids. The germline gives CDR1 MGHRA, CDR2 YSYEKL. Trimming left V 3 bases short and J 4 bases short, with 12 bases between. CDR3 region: CASSQWAQLETQYF. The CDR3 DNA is TGCGCCAGCAGCCAGTGGGCCCAATTAGAGACCCAGTACTTC.

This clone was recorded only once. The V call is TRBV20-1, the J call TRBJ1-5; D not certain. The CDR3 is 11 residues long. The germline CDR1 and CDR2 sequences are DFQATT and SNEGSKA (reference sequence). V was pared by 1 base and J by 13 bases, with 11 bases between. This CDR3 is CSARAGVAQHF. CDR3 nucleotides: TGCAGTGCTAGAGCCGGGGTAGCACAGCATTTT.

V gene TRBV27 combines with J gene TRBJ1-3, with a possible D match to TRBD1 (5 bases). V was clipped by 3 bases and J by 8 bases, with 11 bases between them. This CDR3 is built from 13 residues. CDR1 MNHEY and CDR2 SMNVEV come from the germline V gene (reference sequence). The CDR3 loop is CASSLYWGHTIYF. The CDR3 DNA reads TGTGCCAGCAGTTTGTACTGGGGCCACACCATATATTTT.

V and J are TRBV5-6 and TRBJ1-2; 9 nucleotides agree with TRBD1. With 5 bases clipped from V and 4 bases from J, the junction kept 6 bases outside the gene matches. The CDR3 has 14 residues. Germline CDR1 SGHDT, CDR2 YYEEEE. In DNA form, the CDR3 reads TGTGCCAGCAGATCGACAGGGGGTGGCTATGGCTACACCTTC. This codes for CASRSTGGGYGYTF.

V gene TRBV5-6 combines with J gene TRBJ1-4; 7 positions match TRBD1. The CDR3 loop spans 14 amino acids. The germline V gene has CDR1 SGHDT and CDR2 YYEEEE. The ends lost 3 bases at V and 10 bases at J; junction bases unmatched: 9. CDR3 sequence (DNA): TGTGCCAGCAGCTCCGGGACAGTTTGGGGAAAACTGTTTTTT. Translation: CASSSGTVWGKLFF.

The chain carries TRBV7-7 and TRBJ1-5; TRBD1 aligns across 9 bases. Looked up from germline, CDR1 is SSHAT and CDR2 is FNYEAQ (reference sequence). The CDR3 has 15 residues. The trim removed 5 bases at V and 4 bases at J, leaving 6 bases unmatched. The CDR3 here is CASSNRDRANQPQHF. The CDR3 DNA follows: TGTGCCAGCAGCAACCGGGACAGGGCTAATCAGCCCCAGCATTTT. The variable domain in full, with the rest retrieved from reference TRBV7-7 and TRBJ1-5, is GAGVSQSPRYKVTKRGQDVTLRCDPISSHATLYWYQQALGQGPEFLTYFNYEAQPDKSGLPSDRFSAERPEGSISTLTIQRTEQRDSAMYRCASSNRDRANQPQHFGDGTRLSIL.

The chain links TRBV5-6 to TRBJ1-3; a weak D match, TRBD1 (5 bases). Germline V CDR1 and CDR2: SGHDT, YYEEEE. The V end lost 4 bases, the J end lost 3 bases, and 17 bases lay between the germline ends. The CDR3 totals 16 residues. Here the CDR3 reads CASSLRAWISGNTIYF. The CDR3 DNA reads TGTGCCAGCAGCCTCAGGGCGTGGATAAGTGGAAACACCATATATTTT.

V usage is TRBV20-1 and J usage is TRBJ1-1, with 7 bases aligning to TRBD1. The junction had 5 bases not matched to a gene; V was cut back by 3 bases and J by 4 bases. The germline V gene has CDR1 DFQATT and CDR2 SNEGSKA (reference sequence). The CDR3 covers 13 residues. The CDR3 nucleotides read TGCAGTGCTAGTCGAGGGGGCGGCACTGAAGCTTTCTTT. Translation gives CSASRGGGTEAFF.

CDR3 sequence reads: CASSLGTSTHEQFF. The CDR3 DNA reads TGTGCCAGCAGCTTGGGGACTAGCACCCATGAGCAGTTCTTC. The chain links TRBV13 to TRBJ2-1; 9 bases match TRBD2. CDR1 and CDR2 (germline): PRHDT, FYEKMQ (reference sequence). The CDR3 has 14 residues. Germline trimming cut 3 bases from V and 8 bases from J; bases unmatched to any gene: 5.

The CDR3 nucleotides read TGTGCCACCAGCATGAACAGGGGTTACGAGCAGTACTTC. This gives the protein CATSMNRGYEQYF. The J gene is TRBJ2-7, the V gene TRBV15; TRBD1 agrees at 7 bases. The junction had 4 bases not matched to a gene; V was cut back by 4 bases and J by 4 bases. The CDR3 is 13 amino acids. Germline assignment: CDR1 LNHNV and CDR2 YYDKDF (reference sequence).